Presented here are 13 T cell receptor beta chains from one specimen sequenced in a study of CD8 T cells in ankylosing spondylitis. TCRdb used MiXCR to reprocess the 5' RACE reads, holding one entry per CDR3 protein. This table holds approximately 300,000 distinct CDR3 sequences, 15% to 25% found once. The sequenced material came from blood, either unsorted or a sorted T cell fraction (not recorded which). Receptor source: a male donor with ankylosing spondylitis or in good health (not recorded which).

Concerning this clonotype itself: A read error may explain this, as a much larger clone is one base away. The chain is built from TRBV27 and TRBJ2-1, with 13 nucleotides matching TRBD2. Germline V gene data show CDR1 as MNHEY and CDR2 as SMNVEV (reference sequence). The CDR3 is 16 amino acids. The CDR3 region is CASRLRTSGSPNEQLF. For the CDR3, the DNA is TGTGCCAGCCGGCTCAGGACTAGCGGGAGTCCCAATGAGCAGCTCTTC.

In its sample, this clonotype was seen a few times. The rearrangement uses TRBV18 and TRBJ1-2; the D gene is possibly TRBD1 (5 bases). The CDR3 consists of 15 residues. V lost 2 bases and J 1 base, leaving 11 bases between the germline ends. Per germline, CDR1 KGHSH and CDR2 LQKENI. The CDR3 sequence is CASSPNRRNNYGYTF. CDR3 sequence (DNA): TGTGCCAGCTCACCAAACAGGCGCAATAACTATGGCTACACCTTC.

A note on this clonotype: This sequence may be a read error, since a much larger clone differs from it by one base. J is TRBJ1-1 and V is TRBV10-3; maybe TRBD1 (6 bases). CDR1 ENHRY and CDR2 SYGVKD come from the germline V gene. V lost 2 bases and J 10 bases, leaving 17 bases between the germline ends. The length of the CDR3 is 14 residues. This CDR3 reads CAISESRPGAAAFF. The CDR3 nucleotides are TGTGCCATCAGTGAGAGCAGGCCGGGGGCTGCAGCTTTCTTT.

The chain joins TRBV7-9 to TRBJ2-2; possible D gene TRBD1, 5 bases. Trimming pared 3 bases from V and 6 bases from J, leaving 14 bases between. The germline V gene has CDR1 SEHNR and CDR2 FQNEAQ (reference sequence). The CDR3 extends over 15 amino acids. DNA of the CDR3: TGTGCCAGCAGCTTCCCCAGGGTTGTCCCCGGGGAGCTGTTTTTT. Residues: CASSFPRVVPGELFF.

Only a few counts were recorded for this clonotype. J is TRBJ2-1 and V is TRBV5-1; 8 nucleotides line up with TRBD1. Trimming removed 4 bases from V and 4 bases from J; junction bases left unmatched: 4. Germline values: CDR1 SGHRS, CDR2 YFSETQ. The CDR3 extends over 14 amino acids. The CDR3 sequence: CASSRGQGYNEQFF. The CDR3 DNA reads TGCGCCAGCAGCCGCGGACAGGGTTACAATGAGCAGTTCTTC.

This chain links TRBV19 with TRBJ2-3, with D possibly TRBD2 on 6 matching bases. This CDR3 has 15 residues. Germline assignment: CDR1 LNHDA and CDR2 SQIVND (reference sequence). V shed 4 bases and J shed 4 bases, with 15 bases lying between them. CDR3 DNA sequence: TGTGCCAGTAGTACTACAATAGCGGTCTCAGATACGCAGTATTTT. Translation: CASSTTIAVSDTQYF.

This clonotype was seen more than once but under ten times. This sequence joins TRBV25-1 and TRBJ1-3; D not resolved. The CDR3 extends over 13 amino acids. Germline CDR1 is MGHDK and CDR2 is SYGVNS. The V gene lost 4 bases and the J gene lost 0 bases, with 4 bases spanning the gap. The CDR3, as DNA: TGTGCCAGCAGTGCCGGCTCTGGAAACACCATATATTTT. This encodes CASSAGSGNTIYF.

This clonotype appeared many times. This sequence joins TRBV12-3 or TRBV12-4 and TRBJ2-1; 8 bases match TRBD2. V was pared by 10 bases and J by 1 base, with 6 bases of the junction left unmatched. There are 14 residues in the CDR3. The CDR3 protein is CAIRGGPSYNEQFF. In DNA form, the CDR3 reads TGTGCCATCCGGGGGGGACCATCCTACAATGAGCAGTTCTTC.

Turning to this clonotype: Since a much larger clone is just one base distant, this may be a read error. The chain couples TRBV5-4 to TRBJ2-1; 8 nucleotides line up with TRBD2. Germline lookup yields CDR1 SGHNT and CDR2 YYREEE (reference sequence). The CDR3 is made up of 16 amino acids. V shed 0 bases, J shed 8 bases, and the junction held 10 bases outside the gene matches. The CDR3 region has the DNA TGTGCCAGCAGCTTGGTCACCGGGCGGGGGGTCTATGAGCAGTTCTTC. It is translated as CASSLVTGRGVYEQFF.

This rearrangement joins TRBV4-1 to TRBJ1-4; D gene unclear. This CDR3 contains 15 residues. Trimming removed 4 bases from V and 4 bases from J, with 13 bases in between. Germline V gene data show CDR1 as MGHRA and CDR2 as YSYEKL. The CDR3 region has the DNA TGCGCCAGCAGCCTAAGCGGACTGAGTAATGAAAAACTGTTTTTT. Translated, it gives CASSLSGLSNEKLFF.

This clonotype was counted only a few times. This chain joins TRBV20-1 and TRBJ2-1; TRBD2 aligns across 10 bases. There are 16 residues in the CDR3. Trimming at V came to 4 bases and at J to 3 bases, leaving 9 bases not matched to a gene. CDR1 is DFQATT and CDR2 is SNEGSKA in the germline V gene (reference sequence). The CDR3 coding sequence is TGCAGTGCTACGGACCTAGCGGGAGAGAACTACAATGAGCAGTTCTTC. It specifies CSATDLAGENYNEQFF.

The V gene is TRBV10-3, the J gene TRBJ2-5, with D possibly being TRBD1 (6 bases). From germline, CDR1 is ENHRY and CDR2 SYGVKD. V lost 7 bases to trimming and J lost 5 bases, with 14 bases between them. The CDR3 has 13 amino acids. This CDR3 is CAIKRRGGETQYF. CDR3 sequence (DNA): TGTGCCATCAAACGCAGGGGCGGGGAGACCCAGTACTTC.

The rearrangement joins TRBV19 to TRBJ2-3; D possibly matches TRBD1 or TRBD2 (5 bases each). Trimming took off 6 bases at V and 0 bases at J, with 13 bases between the two ends. Germline CDR1 and CDR2: LNHDA and SQIVND (reference sequence). The CDR3 covers 15 residues. The CDR3 nucleotides are TGTGCCAGTAGCCTGAGGGGCCTCAGCACAGATACGCAGTATTTT. It is translated as CASSLRGLSTDTQYF.